This TCR beta chain was found in a study of cytomegalovirus exposure and HLA in healthy donors. Both 60 Vbeta primers and 13 Jbeta primers went into the PCR. Produced via immunoSEQ multiplex PCR; TCRdb's table is partial and in-frame only. The profile shows 60,000 to 70,000 clones, 80% of them singletons. This clone was recorded only once. V was pared by 2 bases and J by 3 bases, with 4 bases of the junction left unmatched. Germline CDR1 LNHNV, CDR2 YYDKDF (reference sequence). The CDR3 is 14 amino acids. What was sequenced was PBMCs. The sequence was obtained from a woman in her thirties in good health and CMV-seronegative. V gene TRBV15 combines with J gene TRBJ2-7; 7 positions match TRBD2. In DNA, the CDR3 is TGTGCCACCAGCAGAAGGCGGGAGAGCTACGAGCAGTACTTC. This gives the protein CATSRRRESYEQYF.